This T cell receptor (beta chain) stems from a study of sequential checkpoint blockade in melanoma. Overall study context: Randomization was 1:1 between first-line nivolumab→ipilimumab and ipilimumab→nivolumab. Each arm's sequence ended with maintenance nivolumab.

TCRdb keeps only in-frame clones here, not all; method: immunoSEQ multiplex PCR. The data contain 13,000 or so clones, 65% to 85% of them singletons. CDR3 size: 14 residues. Germline lookup yields CDR1 SGDLS and CDR2 YYNGEE. V was trimmed by 3 bases and J by 0 bases, leaving 9 bases between them. Treatment noted: randomized to nivolumab then ipilimumab (arm A) or the reverse (arm B). None of the patients previously received DNA-damaging chemotherapy. PBMC sorting kept live CD3+CD8+ cells without CD19 or CD56. This TCR was recovered from a human donor with melanoma. The chain is built from TRBV9 and TRBJ1-1; TRBD1 is a possible D gene (6 bases). The source was CD8+ T cells sorted from blood (inferred from file names), collected from a patient given nivolumab and ipilimumab in sequence. CDR3: CASSAGQMNTEAFF. As DNA, the CDR3 is TGTGCCAGCAGCGCGGGACAAATGAACACTGAAGCTTTCTTT.